The 19 T cell receptor beta chains given below trace back to one sample, sequenced in a study of metastatic and nonmetastatic thyroid tumors. Treatment of any kind had been given to no patient before thyroid surgery. With MiXCR, TCRdb called clones anew from the PCR reads. The profile shows roughly 45,000 clones, about 3.2% of them singletons. Sequencing used blood. Receptors were obtained from a female donor with papillary thyroid cancer or a benign thyroid nodule (not recorded which). Some clones in this sample may be carry-over from other donors' samples.

This clone has at least ten counts. CDR3 in DNA: TGCAGTGCTAGGACTAGCGGGACTGCCGAGCAGTACTTC. Translation: CSARTSGTAEQYF. J is TRBJ2-7 and V is TRBV20-1; 11 nucleotides match TRBD2. The CDR3 has 13 residues. Per germline, CDR1 DFQATT and CDR2 SNEGSKA (reference sequence). J gave up 6 bases and V 3 bases, and 4 bases lay outside the gene matches.

Only a few counts were recorded for this clone. V is TRBV19 and J is TRBJ1-1; perhaps TRBD1 as D (5 bases). V was cut by 4 bases and J by 5 bases, with 11 bases left in between. The CDR3 length is 13 residues. In germline, CDR1 is LNHDA, CDR2 SQIVND (reference sequence). The CDR3 DNA reads TGTGCCAGTAGTAGTAGGGGCCGGACTGAAGCTTTCTTT. Translation gives CASSSRGRTEAFF. Looking up the rest from reference TRBV19 and TRBJ1-1 gives the full variable domain: DGGITQSPKYLFRKEGQNVTLSCEQNLNHDAMYWYRQDPGQGLRLIYYSQIVNDFQKGDIAEGYSVSREKKESFPLTVTSAQKNPTAFYLCASSSRGRTEAFFGQGTRLTVV.

This clone was observed at least ten times. The CDR3 protein is CASSLNGFRDEQYF. The CDR3 coding sequence is TGTGCCAGCAGTTTAAACGGGTTTCGGGACGAGCAGTACTTC. The chain carries TRBV27 and TRBJ2-7; D gene ambiguous. CDR1 MNHEY and CDR2 SMNVEV come from the germline V gene (reference sequence). Deletions cut 2 bases from V and 5 bases from J, with 13 bases between. CDR3 length: 14 amino acids.

This clone was detected many times. The genes are TRBV20-1 and TRBJ2-4; D remains ambiguous. The CDR3 length is 16 residues. The V end was cut by 0 bases, the J end by 2 bases, with 14 bases between. The germline V gene encodes CDR1 DFQATT and CDR2 SNEGSKA (reference sequence). The CDR3 coding sequence is TGCAGTGCTAGAGAGTTAAGGGTACTAACCAAAAACATTCAGTACTTC. It is translated as CSARELRVLTKNIQYF.

This clone was picked up a small number of times. The rearrangement joins TRBV6-2 or TRBV6-3 to TRBJ2-3; TRBD2 agrees at 8 bases. The germline V gene has CDR1 MNHEY and CDR2 SVGEGT. The CDR3 is made up of 16 amino acids. The junction had 7 bases not matched to a gene; V was cut back by 5 bases and J by 0 bases. Here the CDR3 reads CASSVSSGSSTDTQYF. In nucleotides, the CDR3 is TGTGCCAGCAGTGTTTCTAGCGGGTCGAGCACAGATACGCAGTATTTT.

This clone has a count of ten or more. The chain combines TRBV5-6 with TRBJ1-4; no definite D call. CDR1 is SGHDT, CDR2 YYEEEE, per germline. V lost 0 bases, J lost 7 bases, and 16 bases lay in between. The CDR3 has 16 amino acids. The CDR3 protein is CASSLEGLGEGEKLFF. The CDR3, as DNA: TGTGCCAGCAGCTTGGAAGGGCTCGGGGAAGGTGAAAAACTGTTTTTT.

In this sample, this clone turned up many times. A much larger clonotype is one base distant, so this may be a read error. The same CDR3 arises from other DNA sequences in this sample as well. The V and J genes are TRBV5-6 and TRBJ1-5; TRBD1 matches at 9 bases. The CDR3 has 16 amino acids. Germline-derived CDR1 and CDR2 are SGHDT and YYEEEE. The CDR3 spells CASSLGGQGRNQPQHF. The CDR3 DNA reads TGTGCCAGCAGCTTGGGGGGACAGGGTCGGAATCAGCCCCAGCACTTT. Full variable domain (rest looked up from reference TRBV5-6 and TRBJ1-5): DAGVTQSPTHLIKTRGQQVTLRCSPKSGHDTVSWYQQALGQGPQFIFQYYEEEERQRGNFPDRFSGHQFPNYSSELNVNALLLGDSALYLCASSLGGQGRNQPQHFGDGTRLSIL.

This clone was found many times. Other DNA sequences in the sample encode the same CDR3. V and J are TRBV6-1 and TRBJ2-1; 7 nucleotides agree with TRBD1. This CDR3 contains 13 residues. The V gene's germline CDR1 is MNHNS and CDR2 SASEGT. The V and J ends lost 3 bases and 7 bases, in that order; junction bases with no gene match: 3. The CDR3 here is CASSEGTVNEQFF. The CDR3 nucleotides are TGTGCCAGCAGTGAGGGGACAGTAAATGAGCAGTTCTTC.

This clone was recorded a few times. The J gene is TRBJ1-5, the V gene TRBV19; D gene unclear. The CDR3 has 14 amino acids. From germline, CDR1 is LNHDA and CDR2 SQIVND (reference sequence). The V end lost 5 bases, the J end lost 6 bases, and 14 bases lay between the germline ends. The CDR3: CASSGPTVGQPQHF. The CDR3, as DNA: TGTGCCAGTAGTGGACCCACAGTGGGTCAGCCCCAGCATTTT. Full variable domain (outside the CDR3, taken from reference TRBV19 and TRBJ1-5): DGGITQSPKYLFRKEGQNVTLSCEQNLNHDAMYWYRQDPGQGLRLIYYSQIVNDFQKGDIAEGYSVSREKKESFPLTVTSAQKNPTAFYLCASSGPTVGQPQHFGDGTRLSIL.

This chain connects TRBV30 to TRBJ1-4, with D uncertain. Per the germline V gene, CDR1 is GTSNPN and CDR2 is SVGIG (reference sequence). The CDR3 runs 20 residues. V was trimmed by 2 bases and J by 2 bases, leaving 27 bases between them. The CDR3 bases are TGTGCCTGGAGTCCCGGAGCTAACACCGGGGAGCTGGACACTAATGAAAAACTGTTTTTT. Translating gives CAWSPGANTGELDTNEKLFF.

The V and J genes are TRBV20-1 and TRBJ1-1; no clear D gene. Trimming pared 4 bases from V and 5 bases from J, leaving 11 bases between. This CDR3 has 12 amino acids. Germline CDR1 DFQATT, CDR2 SNEGSKA (reference sequence). The CDR3 is CSAMMVGTEAFF. CDR3 nucleotide sequence: TGCAGTGCTATGATGGTGGGGACTGAAGCTTTCTTT.

In this sample, this clone turned up many times. V is TRBV19 and J is TRBJ1-4; TRBD1 might be the D (6 bases). Trimming took off 2 bases at V and 0 bases at J, with 7 bases between the two ends. Per the germline V gene, CDR1 is LNHDA and CDR2 is SQIVND (reference sequence). The length of the CDR3 is 15 residues. The CDR3 protein is CASSIQGSTNEKLFF. The CDR3 bases are TGTGCCAGTAGTATACAGGGGTCAACTAATGAAAAACTGTTTTTT.

This clone occurred many times. V gene TRBV18 combines with J gene TRBJ2-5, with D maybe TRBD2 (6 bases). With 0 bases removed from V and 1 base from J, the gap between germline ends came to 9 bases. CDR1 and CDR2 (germline): KGHSH, LQKENI. This CDR3 has 15 residues. CDR3 region: CASSPPASAQETQYF. The CDR3 DNA follows: TGTGCCAGCTCACCACCGGCTAGCGCCCAAGAGACCCAGTACTTC.

This clone is labeled medium-sized. This chain joins TRBV7-2 and TRBJ2-7; 8 nucleotides align to TRBD2. Per germline, CDR1 SGHTA and CDR2 FQGNSA. CDR3 length: 14 residues. J was trimmed by 3 bases and V by 5 bases; bases with no gene match: 6. The CDR3, as DNA: TGTGCCAGCAGCGATACTAGCGGTTACTACGAGCAGTACTTC. This gives the protein CASSDTSGYYEQYF.

This clone showed up just a few times. The gene calls are TRBV27 and TRBJ2-1; TRBD2 agrees at 15 bases. Looked up from germline, CDR1 is MNHEY and CDR2 is SMNVEV (reference sequence). J was trimmed by 8 bases and V by 2 bases; bases with no gene match: 16. The CDR3 spans 20 residues. The CDR3 reads CASSLQPGTSGRSNVDEQFF. The DNA for the CDR3 is TGTGCCAGCAGTTTACAACCGGGGACTAGCGGGAGGTCGAACGTGGATGAGCAGTTCTTC.

This sequence joins TRBV29-1 and TRBJ1-1; unclear D gene. The CDR3 contains 13 residues. Trimming took off 4 bases at V and 0 bases at J, with 9 bases between the two ends. Germline V gene lookup returns CDR1 SQVTM and CDR2 ANQGSEA. DNA for the CDR3: TGCAGCGTTGTCCGACATCTGAACACTGAAGCTTTCTTT. As protein: CSVVRHLNTEAFF.

Only a few counts were recorded for this clone. Relative to the germline gene, one junction end is altered; a read error may explain this. V usage is TRBV6-1 and J usage is TRBJ2-2; 7 positions match TRBD2. The CDR3 runs to 15 residues. Germline assignment: CDR1 MNHNS and CDR2 SASEGT. CDR3 amino acids: CASSLRGRAAGELLF. The CDR3 region has the DNA TGTGCCAGCAGCCTGAGAGGGAGGGCCGCCGGGGAGCTGCTTTTT.

The table lists this clone with a few counts. The chain employs TRBV19 and TRBJ2-1, with 15 bases aligning to TRBD2. V was pared by 3 bases and J by 4 bases, with 4 bases of the junction left unmatched. The germline V gene encodes CDR1 LNHDA and CDR2 SQIVND (reference sequence). The length of the CDR3 is 17 residues. The CDR3 nucleotides read TGTGCCAGTAGTATCCTAGGACTAGCGGGAGGGTACAATGAGCAGTTCTTC. It yields the protein CASSILGLAGGYNEQFF.

This clone was seen ten or more times. The chain carries TRBV7-2 and TRBJ2-1; D perhaps matches TRBD2 (6 bases). From germline, CDR1 is SGHTA and CDR2 FQGNSA. The CDR3 loop spans 15 amino acids. The V end was cut by 5 bases, the J end by 3 bases, with 14 bases between. The CDR3 sequence is CASSAFSGNYNEQFF. The CDR3 nucleotides read TGTGCCAGCAGCGCGTTTAGCGGAAACTACAATGAGCAGTTCTTC.